This T cell receptor (beta chain) was obtained from a study of blood T cell repertoires in COVID-19. Study overall: Both acute and convalescent COVID-19 samples were obtained from the United States, Italy and Spain.

As processed by the authors: Amplification from reference gene primers served as the basis for estimated nucleated cell counts. The method was immunoSEQ multiplex PCR; TCRdb's version includes in-frame clones alone and lacks a portion of them. That table furnishes V, J and clone size, whereas the DNA furnished D and trimming. The repertoire has approximately 68,000 clones, under 90% of them found once; the top ten carry 11%. The CDR3 runs 13 residues. V was cut by 3 bases and J by 5 bases, with 10 bases left in between. The germline CDR1 and CDR2 sequences are MNHNS and SASEGT. The sequence derives from a man in his 70s with active or convalescent COVID-19. The chain carries TRBV6-1 and TRBJ1-2; no definite D call. Sequencing was performed on peripheral blood. The CDR3 region has the DNA TGTGCCAGCAGTGAGAACTCGGGGTATGGCTACACCTTC. Its protein is CASSENSGYGYTF.